This T cell receptor beta chain is from a study of CD8 T cells in ankylosing spondylitis. Study-wide results and caveats: Earlier literature documents some of the motif variants in reactive arthritis synovial fluid and blood. CD8+ cells made up the disease-linked clones, which were relatively rare in peripheral blood.

The length of the CDR3 is 15 residues. Trimming removed 1 base at V and 0 bases at J, with 7 bases between. Scientists made TCR beta libraries using quantitative 5'-RACE with molecular barcodes. TCRdb re-called the 5' RACE reads through MiXCR, storing one row per CDR3 protein. The sample has some 140,000 distinct CDR3 sequences, 7% to 10% seen once. This clonotype was seen repeatedly, ten times or more. Its antigen is as yet unknown. The receptor was derived from a male donor with ankylosing spondylitis. V usage is TRBV12-3 or TRBV12-4 and J usage is TRBJ1-5; D unclear. The sequenced sample consisted of synovial fluid, either unsorted or a sorted T cell fraction (not recorded which). CDR3 loop: CASSLEFGSNQPQHF. The DNA for the CDR3 is TGTGCCAGCAGTTTAGAGTTCGGTAGCAATCAGCCCCAGCATTTT.